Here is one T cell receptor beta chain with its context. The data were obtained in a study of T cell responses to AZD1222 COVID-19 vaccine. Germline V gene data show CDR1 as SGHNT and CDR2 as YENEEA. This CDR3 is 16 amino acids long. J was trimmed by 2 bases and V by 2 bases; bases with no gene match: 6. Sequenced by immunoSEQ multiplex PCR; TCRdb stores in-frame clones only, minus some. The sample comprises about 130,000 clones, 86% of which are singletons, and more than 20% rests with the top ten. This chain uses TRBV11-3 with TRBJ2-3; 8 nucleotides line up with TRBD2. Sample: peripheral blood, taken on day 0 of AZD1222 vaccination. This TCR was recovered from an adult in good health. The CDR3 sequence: CASSLRAGVLTDTQYF. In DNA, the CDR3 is TGTGCCAGCAGCTTAAGAGCGGGGGTACTCACAGATACGCAGTATTTT.